These 24 T cell receptor beta chains were all obtained from the same sample, sequenced in a study of blood T cell repertoires in COVID-19. Sequencing used immunoSEQ multiplex PCR; TCRdb keeps in-frame clones, though not all of them. The profile shows about 62,000 clones, approximately 87% of them singletons. The sequencing sample was made of peripheral blood. These receptors were obtained from a human donor in a cohort sampled during active COVID-19.

This chain links TRBV7-2 with TRBJ2-5; TRBD2 might be the D (6 bases). This CDR3 comprises 14 residues. Germline assignment: CDR1 SGHTA and CDR2 FQGNSA. The V end lost 1 base, the J end lost 7 bases, and 13 bases lay between the germline ends. The CDR3 DNA reads TGTGCCAGCAGCTTAGATGGGGCGCGGGGGACCCAGTACTTC. As protein: CASSLDGARGTQYF.

V gene TRBV5-6 combines with J gene TRBJ2-7, with 9 bases identical to TRBD1. V lost 0 bases, J lost 4 bases, and 8 bases stayed unmatched. The CDR3 contains 16 residues. Germline loops: CDR1 SGHDT, CDR2 YYEEEE. This CDR3 reads CASSLGGQGLMYEQYF. CDR3 in DNA: TGTGCCAGCAGCTTGGGGGGACAGGGTCTGATGTACGAGCAGTACTTC.

The chain combines TRBV3-1 (or the pseudogene TRBV3-2) with TRBJ2-1, with 10 positions matching TRBD1. This CDR3 is built from 15 residues. After removal of 3 bases from V and 6 bases from J, the junction contained 5 bases not matched to a gene. Germline V lookup: CDR1 LGHDT, CDR2 YNNKEL (reference sequence). The CDR3 loop is CASSQTGGFSNEQFF. CDR3 DNA: TGTGCCAGCAGCCAGACAGGGGGCTTTAGCAATGAGCAGTTCTTC.

The count of this clone is one. The V call is TRBV10-3, the J call TRBJ2-7, with TRBD1 matching over 8 bases. CDR1 and CDR2 (germline): ENHRY, SYGVKD. This CDR3 is 17 amino acids long. V was clipped by 2 bases and J by 0 bases; unmatched bases: 9. CDR3 coding DNA: TGTGCCATCAGTGAGCCCGCAGGGGGCATGAGCTCCTACGAGCAGTACTTC. It is translated as CAISEPAGGMSSYEQYF.

The rearrangement joins TRBV4-1 to TRBJ1-2; 10 bases match TRBD1. After removal of 0 bases from V and 4 bases from J, the junction contained 5 bases not matched to a gene. Germline V gene sequence: CDR1 MGHRA, CDR2 YSYEKL. This CDR3 spans 16 amino acids. The CDR3 is CASSQDGTGDFYGYTF. The CDR3 bases are TGCGCCAGCAGCCAAGATGGGACAGGGGACTTCTATGGCTACACCTTC.

The chain recombines TRBV19 with TRBJ2-3; 8 bases align to TRBD1. Per the germline V gene, CDR1 is LNHDA and CDR2 is SQIVND (reference sequence). With 6 bases clipped from V and 2 bases from J, the junction kept 7 bases outside the gene matches. CDR3 length: 15 residues. The CDR3 sequence is CASRSRTGPTDTQYF. In nucleotides, the CDR3 is TGTGCCAGTAGGTCAAGGACAGGGCCCACAGATACGCAGTATTTT.

This chain uses TRBV6-4 with TRBJ2-1; D may be TRBD1 (6 bases). V was pared by 3 bases and J by 1 base, with 7 bases between. Per germline, CDR1 MRHNA and CDR2 SNTAGT. This CDR3 is built from 14 residues. The CDR3 bases are TGTGCCAGCAGTGAACAGGGTTCCTACAATGAGCAGTTCTTC. It translates to CASSEQGSYNEQFF.

This chain links TRBV11-2 with TRBJ2-7; 9 positions agree with TRBD2. CDR3 size: 13 residues. Germline CDR1 and CDR2: SGHAT and FQNNGV. J gave up 7 bases and V 3 bases, and 4 bases lay outside the gene matches. The CDR3 sequence: CASSLGGRGEQYF. CDR3 nucleotide sequence: TGTGCCAGCAGCTTGGGCGGGAGGGGGGAGCAGTACTTC.

The genes are TRBV6-5 and TRBJ2-7; 8 bases agree with TRBD1. The ends lost 7 bases at V and 2 bases at J; junction bases unmatched: 10. Germline CDR1 reads MNHEY; CDR2 reads SVGAGI. The length of the CDR3 is 15 residues. The CDR3 spells CASKEGQAVTYEQYF. The CDR3 nucleotides are TGTGCCAGCAAAGAGGGACAGGCGGTAACCTACGAGCAGTACTTC.

This chain links TRBV5-4 with TRBJ2-5; D is undetermined. This CDR3 is built from 15 residues. V gave up 0 bases and J gave up 3 bases, with 12 bases separating them. Germline CDR1 SGHNT, CDR2 YYREEE (reference sequence). CDR3 DNA: TGTGCCAGCAGCTTGGGGCCGGCGGCTGAAGAGACCCAGTACTTC. Its protein product is CASSLGPAAEETQYF.

The genes are TRBV4-1 and TRBJ1-2, with D uncertain. Germline values: CDR1 MGHRA, CDR2 YSYEKL. V was pared by 0 bases and J by 3 bases, with 8 bases between. CDR3 size: 14 residues. DNA of the CDR3: TGCGCCAGCAGCCAAGATTCTCCTCACTATGGCTACACCTTC. This sequence encodes CASSQDSPHYGYTF.

The chain is built from TRBV6-2 or TRBV6-3 and TRBJ1-1, with TRBD1 as a possible D gene (5 bases). The CDR3 length is 14 residues. The V gene's germline CDR1 is MNHEY and CDR2 SVGEGT. Trimming cost V 2 bases and J 4 bases, with 11 bases left between them. The CDR3 DNA reads TGTGCCAGCAGTTACCAGGGTGAGGCCACTGAAGCTTTCTTT. This encodes CASSYQGEATEAFF.

This chain joins TRBV7-9 and TRBJ2-1; the D is unclear. This CDR3 region has 11 residues. Germline V gives CDR1 SEHNR, CDR2 FQNEAQ (reference sequence). The V and J ends lost 2 bases and 10 bases respectively, with 6 bases between them. The CDR3 is CASSLPSEQFF. For the CDR3, the DNA is TGTGCCAGCAGCTTACCGTCCGAGCAGTTCTTC.

This clone was found a few times. The rearrangement links TRBV19 to TRBJ1-2, with a weak D call TRBD1 (5 bases). Germline CDR1 is LNHDA and CDR2 is SQIVND (reference sequence). The V and J ends lost 2 bases and 2 bases respectively, with 12 bases between them. The CDR3 has 15 residues. The CDR3 coding sequence is TGTGCCAGTAGTATAAGTACAGGCTTGAACTATGGCTACACCTTC. Amino acids: CASSISTGLNYGYTF.

The CDR3 reads CASSDSPGAYEQYF. For the CDR3, the DNA is TGTGCCAGCAGTGACTCCCCAGGGGCCTACGAGCAGTACTTC. The chain has TRBV2 and TRBJ2-7, with D maybe TRBD1 (6 bases). This CDR3 has 14 amino acids. CDR1 is SNHLY and CDR2 is FYNNEI in the germline V gene. With 3 bases removed from V and 2 bases from J, the gap between germline ends came to 11 bases.

The V and J genes are TRBV4-2 and TRBJ2-3; 9 bases align to TRBD2. The junction had 22 bases not matched to a gene; V was cut back by 2 bases and J by 4 bases. The CDR3 is made up of 21 amino acids. Germline CDR1 reads LGHNA; CDR2 reads YNFKEQ. The CDR3 loop reads CASSQTRLGASGDSTADTQYF. In DNA, the CDR3 is TGTGCCAGCAGCCAAACCCGGTTGGGGGCTAGCGGGGACTCTACCGCAGATACGCAGTATTTT.

The chain couples TRBV5-1 to TRBJ2-5, with TRBD2 matching 7 bases. The germline V gene encodes CDR1 SGHRS and CDR2 YFSETQ. There are 16 residues in the CDR3. The junction had 12 bases not matched to a gene; V was cut back by 7 bases and J by 0 bases. CDR3 residues: CASQGRGRAYQETQYF. The CDR3 DNA reads as TGCGCCAGCCAAGGCCGCGGGAGAGCCTACCAAGAGACCCAGTACTTC.

V is TRBV6-5 and J is TRBJ2-5, with D possibly matching TRBD1 (5 bases). The CDR3 totals 15 residues. V lost 2 bases and J 5 bases, leaving 15 bases between the germline ends. Germline CDR1 and CDR2: MNHEY and SVGAGI. CDR3 DNA: TGTGCCAGCAGTTACATTGGAACAGGCCAGGAGACCCAGTACTTC. Translating gives CASSYIGTGQETQYF.

This clone was counted a single time. J is TRBJ2-7 and V is TRBV28; possibly TRBD2 for D (6 bases). The CDR3 length is 15 residues. Germline lookup yields CDR1 MDHEN and CDR2 SYDVKM. The V and J ends lost 7 bases and 0 bases respectively, with 16 bases between them. This CDR3 is CASNLGAEGSYEQYF. CDR3 nucleotides: TGTGCCAGCAACTTAGGAGCGGAGGGCTCCTACGAGCAGTACTTC.

The CDR3 bases are TGCGCCAGCAGCCAAGTGAACCTAGGTACGGACGAGCAGTACTTC. Its translation: CASSQVNLGTDEQYF. The chain carries TRBV4-1 and TRBJ2-7; D not certain. V gave up 1 base and J gave up 5 bases, with 15 bases separating them. The CDR3 totals 15 residues. CDR1 is MGHRA, CDR2 YSYEKL, per germline.

V is TRBV19 and J is TRBJ1-5, with D perhaps matching TRBD1 (6 bases). Looked up from germline, CDR1 is LNHDA and CDR2 is SQIVND (reference sequence). The CDR3 runs 14 residues. V shed 6 bases and J shed 3 bases, with 12 bases lying between them. The CDR3 region has the DNA TGTGCCAGTAGCTCTGGGACATTCAATCAGCCCCAGCATTTT. It specifies CASSSGTFNQPQHF.

The genes are TRBV6-5 and TRBJ2-7; 7 bases fit TRBD1. CDR1 MNHEY and CDR2 SVGAGI come from the germline V gene. The J segment lost 4 bases and the V segment lost 2 bases, leaving 11 bases of the junction unmatched. The CDR3 runs to 16 residues. CDR3 loop: CASSYPHRDRTYEQYF. The CDR3 DNA is TGTGCCAGCAGTTACCCACACCGGGACAGAACTTACGAGCAGTACTTC.

For this clone: Because it lacks the conserved phenylalanine or tryptophan at the end, this CDR3 is likely a read error. No DNA is shown, since the ends of the CDR3 on it are uncertain; the CDR3 is the one TCRdb lists. The CDR3 is CASSLPGTPIL. The chain combines TRBV6-2 or TRBV6-3 with TRBJ2-3; the table's TRBD2 call for D was not verified on the DNA. The CDR3 spans 11 amino acids, including both terminal residues. Germline V gives CDR1 MNHEY, CDR2 SVGEGT.

This rearrangement joins TRBV5-8 to TRBJ1-2; weak D call: TRBD1 (5 bases). V lost 1 base and J 4 bases, leaving 23 bases between the germline ends. Germline V gene sequence: CDR1 SGHTS, CDR2 YDEGEE. The CDR3 contains 18 residues. The CDR3, as DNA: TGTGCCAGCAGCTTGATCCCTTATGGGACTGCGGGCGTCTATGGCTACACCTTC. It encodes CASSLIPYGTAGVYGYTF.